Presented here are 3 T cell receptor beta chains from one specimen sequenced in a study of blood T cell repertoires in COVID-19. The method was immunoSEQ multiplex PCR; TCRdb's version includes in-frame clones alone and lacks a portion of them. The repertoire includes under 400,000 clones, 88% of them detected once, and 0.85% to 1.3% sits in the top ten. The sample consisted of PBMCs or T cells enriched from blood (not recorded which). The receptors were gathered from a woman in her thirties who had been exposed to COVID-19.

This sequence joins TRBV19 and TRBJ1-2; D gene unclear. Trimming took off 3 bases at V and 4 bases at J, with 9 bases between the two ends. This CDR3 comprises 13 residues. CDR1 and CDR2 (germline): LNHDA, SQIVND (reference sequence). The CDR3 loop is CASSISPVYGYTF. CDR3 nucleotide sequence: TGTGCCAGTAGTATCTCACCGGTCTATGGCTACACCTTC.

This sequence joins TRBV19 and TRBJ2-5; a weak D match, TRBD2 (5 bases). CDR3 length: 9 amino acids. Germline V gene sequence: CDR1 LNHDA, CDR2 SQIVND (reference sequence). The CDR3 DNA follows: TGTCCCCCGGGGGAGACCCAGTACTTC. Translated: CPPGETQYF.

The chain couples TRBV7-3 to TRBJ2-1; 8 positions agree with TRBD2. From germline, CDR1 is SGHTA and CDR2 FQGTGA. The CDR3 contains 15 residues. With V trimmed by 4 bases and J by 2 bases, 4 bases remained unmatched. CDR3 protein: CASSSSGSPYNEQFF. CDR3 DNA: TGTGCCAGCAGCTCAAGCGGGAGCCCCTACAATGAGCAGTTCTTC.